This T cell receptor beta chain was observed in a study of blood T cell repertoires in COVID-19. Sequenced by immunoSEQ multiplex PCR; TCRdb stores in-frame clones only, minus some. The sample has 60,000 to 95,000 clones, around 90% seen once. Sequences were obtained from peripheral blood. The receptor comes from a woman older than 75 with active or convalescent COVID-19.

The CDR3 spells CASSSPRQGGGQPQHF. CDR3 sequence (DNA): TGTGCCAGCAGTTCCCCGCGTCAGGGCGGGGGTCAGCCCCAGCATTTT. V usage is TRBV28 and J usage is TRBJ1-5, with D possibly being TRBD1 (5 bases). This CDR3 is built from 16 residues. Per germline, CDR1 MDHEN and CDR2 SYDVKM. V was cut by 4 bases and J by 6 bases, with 19 bases left in between. The complete variable domain, with remaining parts taken from reference TRBV28 and TRBJ1-5, reads DVKVTQSSRYLVKRTGEKVFLECVQDMDHENMFWYRQDPGLGLRLIYFSYDVKMKEKGDIPEGYSVSREKKERFSLILESASTNQTSMYLCASSSPRQGGGQPQHFGDGTRLSIL.